These 22 T cell receptor beta chains originate from one sample sequenced in a study of blood T cell repertoires in COVID-19. TCRdb's table, derived via immunoSEQ multiplex PCR, lists solely in-frame clones and lacks some. The repertoire has 240,000 or so clones, roughly 80% of them found once; the top ten carry 9.5% to 15%. Sequencing was performed on peripheral blood. These receptors originate from a woman in her sixties with active or convalescent COVID-19.

The chain is built from TRBV5-1 and TRBJ2-3, with D perhaps matching TRBD1 (5 bases). V lost 1 base and J lost 3, with 12 bases in between. The germline gives CDR1 SGHRS, CDR2 YFSETQ. There are 15 residues in the CDR3. The DNA for the CDR3 is TGCGCCAGCAGCTTGTTGGGGCTGGGTACAGATACGCAGTATTTT. Translating gives CASSLLGLGTDTQYF.

The chain recombines TRBV30 with TRBJ2-5; 10 bases align to TRBD1. Germline assignment: CDR1 GTSNPN and CDR2 SVGIG (reference sequence). The CDR3 consists of 13 residues. This CDR3 is CGGQGRPQETQYF. For the CDR3, the DNA is TGTGGGGGACAGGGGCGTCCCCAAGAGACCCAGTACTTC.

The chain is built from TRBV20-1 and TRBJ1-2; perhaps TRBD1 as D (5 bases). The CDR3 totals 15 residues. Trimming stripped 3 bases from V and 1 base from J, with 15 bases between. Germline CDR1 is DFQATT and CDR2 is SNEGSKA (reference sequence). The CDR3 sequence is CSASTAGQGNYGYTF. CDR3 DNA sequence: TGCAGTGCTAGTACCGCGGGGCAGGGTAACTATGGCTACACCTTC.

This clone was seen more than once but under ten times. The sample contains more than one DNA sequence encoding this CDR3. The chain combines TRBV5-1 with TRBJ1-2; 10 bases are a match to TRBD1. This CDR3 spans 14 amino acids. V shed 3 bases, J shed 8 bases, and the junction held 7 bases outside the gene matches. Germline loops: CDR1 SGHRS, CDR2 YFSETQ. CDR3 nucleotide sequence: TGCGCCAGCAGCTCGAGACAGGGGGCCGGAGGCTACACCTTC. It codes for CASSSRQGAGGYTF. Variable domain in full (rest from reference TRBV5-1 and TRBJ1-2): KAGVTQTPRYLIKTRGQQVTLSCSPISGHRSVSWYQQTPGQGLQFLFEYFSETQRNKGNFPGRFSGRQFSNSRSEMNVSTLELGDSALYLCASSSRQGAGGYTFGSGTRLTVV.

The chain joins TRBV7-2 to TRBJ2-1; the D gene is possibly TRBD1 (6 bases). This CDR3 region has 14 residues. The V end was cut by 1 base, the J end by 6 bases, with 10 bases between. Germline V gene data show CDR1 as SGHTA and CDR2 as FQGNSA. The CDR3 sequence: CASSLGTASNEQFF. DNA of the CDR3: TGTGCCAGCAGCTTAGGGACAGCCTCCAATGAGCAGTTCTTC. Complete variable domain (other parts from reference TRBV7-2 and TRBJ2-1): GAGVSQSPSNKVTEKGKDVELRCDPISGHTALYWYRQSLGQGLEFLIYFQGNSAPDKSGLPSDRFSAERTGGSVSTLTIQRTQQEDSAVYLCASSLGTASNEQFFGPGTRLTVL.

The V gene is TRBV7-9, the J gene TRBJ2-7, with D unresolved. Germline V gene lookup returns CDR1 SEHNR and CDR2 FQNEAQ (reference sequence). Between the trimmed V and J ends, which lost 3 bases and 1 base, there was a span of 10 bases. The CDR3 is 14 amino acids. The CDR3 nucleotides read TGTGCCAGCAGCTTGAGTTACGAATCCTACGAGCAGTACTTC. Amino acids: CASSLSYESYEQYF.

This clone was observed a few times. The chain recombines TRBV19 with TRBJ2-1; 7 bases agree with TRBD1. Per germline, CDR1 LNHDA and CDR2 SQIVND (reference sequence). The CDR3 contains 20 residues. Losses at the gene ends were 5 bases for V and 3 bases for J; bases not matched to a gene: 22. For the CDR3, the DNA is TGTGCCAGTAGTTTCCTAAGGCCGGGACAGAGGTTTAAAAACTACAATGAGCAGTTCTTC. Protein product: CASSFLRPGQRFKNYNEQFF.

This chain joins TRBV12-5 and TRBJ2-1, with 7 bases fitting TRBD2. V lost 5 bases to trimming and J lost 6 bases; unmatched junction nucleotides: 7. CDR1 is LGHNT, CDR2 FRNRAP, per germline. This CDR3 spans 14 amino acids. Written as DNA, the CDR3 is TGTGCTAGTGGTCCTGGGGGGGTAAGCAATGAGCAGTTCTTC. Encoded protein: CASGPGGVSNEQFF.

The sample holds many counts of this clone. The chain recombines TRBV19 with TRBJ2-3; 12 bases are shared with TRBD2. This CDR3 is 15 amino acids long. Germline V gene sequence: CDR1 LNHDA, CDR2 SQIVND (reference sequence). After removal of 5 bases from V and 5 bases from J, the junction contained 5 bases not matched to a gene. For the CDR3, the DNA is TGTGCCAGTAGTTCCCTAGCGGGGGGGATAGATACGCAGTATTTT. Protein product: CASSSLAGGIDTQYF.

The chain has TRBV27 and TRBJ1-6; the D gene is possibly TRBD1 (5 bases). The CDR3 has 13 amino acids. Between the trimmed V and J ends, which lost 7 bases and 5 bases, there was a span of 9 bases. Per germline, CDR1 MNHEY and CDR2 SMNVEV (reference sequence). The DNA for the CDR3 is TGTGCCAGCAAGGGGTTGGATAATTCACCCCTCCACTTT. It translates to CASKGLDNSPLHF.

This clone was detected only a few times. The genes are TRBV11-2 and TRBJ2-7; TRBD2 matches 7 bases. The V gene's germline CDR1 is SGHAT and CDR2 FQNNGV. This CDR3 comprises 16 residues. V lost 1 base to trimming and J lost 7 bases; unmatched junction nucleotides: 13. The chain's CDR3 is CASSLAPNVRGGEQYF. CDR3 nucleotides: TGTGCCAGCAGCTTAGCGCCGAACGTTCGGGGAGGGGAGCAGTACTTC.

This clone is a singleton in its sample. The chain has TRBV27 and TRBJ1-2, with 9 bases fitting TRBD1. This CDR3 contains 15 residues. The ends lost 4 bases at V and 8 bases at J; junction bases unmatched: 11. Per the germline V gene, CDR1 is MNHEY and CDR2 is SMNVEV (reference sequence). The CDR3 region is CASSWGTGNPGGYTF. CDR3 in DNA: TGTGCCAGCAGTTGGGGGACAGGGAATCCGGGGGGCTACACCTTC.

The gene calls are TRBV2 and TRBJ1-2, with TRBD1 matching 7 bases. CDR1 is SNHLY and CDR2 is FYNNEI in the germline V gene. Trimming took 1 base from V and 7 from J; bases not matched to a gene: 9. The CDR3 is 15 residues long. This chain's CDR3 is CASSEDGQGVRGYTF. The DNA of the CDR3 is TGTGCCAGCAGTGAAGACGGTCAGGGGGTTCGTGGCTACACCTTC.

V is TRBV18 and J is TRBJ2-2; 7 positions agree with TRBD1. The V and J ends lost 2 bases and 2 bases, in that order; junction bases with no gene match: 2. The CDR3 extends over 15 amino acids. Germline values: CDR1 KGHSH, CDR2 LQKENI. The CDR3 reads CASSPNRGNTGELFF. The CDR3 nucleotides are TGTGCCAGCTCACCAAACAGGGGAAACACCGGGGAGCTGTTTTTT. Supplemented by reference TRBV18 and TRBJ2-2, the full variable domain reads NAGVMQNPRHLVRRRGQEARLRCSPMKGHSHVYWYRQLPEEGLKFMVYLQKENIIDESGMPKERFSAEFPKEGPSILRIQQVVRGDSAAYFCASSPNRGNTGELFFGEGSRLTVL.

The genes are TRBV19 and TRBJ1-3; 8 nucleotides line up with TRBD1. This CDR3 spans 13 amino acids. CDR1 is LNHDA and CDR2 is SQIVND in the germline V gene (reference sequence). V trimming: 8 bases; J trimming: 2 bases; junction bases outside the gene matches: 2. The CDR3 sequence: CASEQGAGNTIYF. CDR3 coding DNA: TGTGCCAGTGAACAGGGGGCTGGAAACACCATATATTTT.

J is TRBJ2-7 and V is TRBV5-6; 7 positions agree with TRBD2. This CDR3 is built from 14 residues. Losses at the gene ends were 0 bases for V and 3 bases for J; bases not matched to a gene: 3. Germline loops: CDR1 SGHDT, CDR2 YYEEEE. Here the CDR3 DNA reads TGTGCCAGCAGCTTGGTCGGGGGGTACTACGAGCAGTACTTC. The encoded protein is CASSLVGGYYEQYF.

J is TRBJ2-7 and V is TRBV11-2; 11 bases line up with TRBD2. The CDR3 totals 17 residues. Looked up from germline, CDR1 is SGHAT and CDR2 is FQNNGV. The ends lost 1 base at V and 2 bases at J; junction bases unmatched: 7. The CDR3 protein is CASSLAGTSGFPYEQYF. CDR3 coding DNA: TGTGCCAGCAGCTTAGCCGGGACTAGCGGATTTCCCTACGAGCAGTACTTC.

The chain joins TRBV5-1 to TRBJ2-1; D perhaps matches TRBD2 (6 bases). The germline gives CDR1 SGHRS, CDR2 YFSETQ. V shed 4 bases and J shed 0 bases, with 17 bases lying between them. This CDR3 is 17 amino acids long. In DNA, the CDR3 is TGCGCCAGCAGCCCCGGGAGCCCCCGAAGCTCCTACAATGAGCAGTTCTTC. Translation: CASSPGSPRSSYNEQFF.

Only a few counts were recorded for this clone. The chain employs TRBV30 and TRBJ1-1; D perhaps matches TRBD1 (5 bases). The germline V gene has CDR1 GTSNPN and CDR2 SVGIG (reference sequence). CDR3 length: 12 amino acids. V was trimmed by 4 bases and J by 6 bases, leaving 12 bases between them. The CDR3 loop reads CAWKGLTAEAFF. The CDR3 coding sequence is TGTGCCTGGAAAGGCCTGACAGCTGAAGCTTTCTTT.

The chain combines TRBV5-1 with TRBJ2-3; 9 bases match TRBD2. V lost 4 bases to trimming and J lost 1 base; unmatched junction nucleotides: 10. CDR3 length: 17 amino acids. CDR1 SGHRS and CDR2 YFSETQ come from the germline V gene. The CDR3 is CASSLPRASGGTDTQYF. DNA for the CDR3: TGCGCCAGCAGCCTGCCGAGGGCTAGCGGGGGCACAGATACGCAGTATTTT. Full variable domain (outside the CDR3, taken from reference TRBV5-1 and TRBJ2-3): KAGVTQTPRYLIKTRGQQVTLSCSPISGHRSVSWYQQTPGQGLQFLFEYFSETQRNKGNFPGRFSGRQFSNSRSEMNVSTLELGDSALYLCASSLPRASGGTDTQYFGPGTRLTVL.

The rearrangement links TRBV5-4 to TRBJ2-1; no clear D. The CDR3 extends over 16 amino acids. From germline, CDR1 is SGHNT and CDR2 YYREEE (reference sequence). V was pared by 4 bases and J by 0 bases, with 14 bases between. The CDR3 reads CASSAPPLGSYNEQFF. CDR3 sequence (DNA): TGTGCCAGCAGCGCGCCCCCCCTCGGCTCCTACAATGAGCAGTTCTTC.

This chain links TRBV5-1 with TRBJ1-2; D uncertain. The V end lost 4 bases, the J end lost 2 bases, and 12 bases lay between the germline ends. Per the germline V gene, CDR1 is SGHRS and CDR2 is YFSETQ. The CDR3 loop spans 14 amino acids. The CDR3 bases are TGCGCCAGCAGCCCACAGTCCTCAAACTATGGCTACACCTTC. This translates into CASSPQSSNYGYTF. The variable domain in full, with the rest retrieved from reference TRBV5-1 and TRBJ1-2, is KAGVTQTPRYLIKTRGQQVTLSCSPISGHRSVSWYQQTPGQGLQFLFEYFSETQRNKGNFPGRFSGRQFSNSRSEMNVSTLELGDSALYLCASSPQSSNYGYTFGSGTRLTVV.